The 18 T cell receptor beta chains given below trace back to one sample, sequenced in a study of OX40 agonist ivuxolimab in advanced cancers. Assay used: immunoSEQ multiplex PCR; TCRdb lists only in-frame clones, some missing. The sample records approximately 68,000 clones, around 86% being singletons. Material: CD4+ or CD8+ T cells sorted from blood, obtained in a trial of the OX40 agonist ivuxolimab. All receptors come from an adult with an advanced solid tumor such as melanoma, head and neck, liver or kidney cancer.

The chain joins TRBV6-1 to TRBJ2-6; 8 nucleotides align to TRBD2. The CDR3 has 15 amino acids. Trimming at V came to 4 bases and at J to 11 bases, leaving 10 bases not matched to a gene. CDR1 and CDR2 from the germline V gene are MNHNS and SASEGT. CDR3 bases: TGTGCCAGCAGTGGTCCTACGGGGGGGGGCGACGTCCTGACTTTC. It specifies CASSGPTGGGDVLTF.

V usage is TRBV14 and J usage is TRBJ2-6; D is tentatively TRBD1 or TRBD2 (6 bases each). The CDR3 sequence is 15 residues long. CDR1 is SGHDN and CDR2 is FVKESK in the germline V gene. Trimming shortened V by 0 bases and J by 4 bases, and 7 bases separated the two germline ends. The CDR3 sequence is CASSQEGGGANVLTF. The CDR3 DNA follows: TGTGCCAGCAGCCAAGAGGGGGGCGGGGCCAACGTCCTGACTTTC.

The CDR3 here is CASSLWTGGKSEQYF. CDR3 coding DNA: TGTGCCAGCAGCTTATGGACAGGGGGAAAGTCCGAGCAGTACTTC. The rearrangement links TRBV5-5 to TRBJ2-7, with TRBD1 matching over 10 bases. The CDR3 loop spans 15 amino acids. Germline CDR1 and CDR2: SGHKS and YYEKEE (reference sequence). The ends lost 2 bases at V and 6 bases at J; junction bases unmatched: 8. Looking up the rest from reference TRBV5-5 and TRBJ2-7 gives the full variable domain: DAGVTQSPTHLIKTRGQQVTLRCSPISGHKSVSWYQQVLGQGPQFIFQYYEKEERGRGNFPDRFSARQFPNYSSELNVNALLLGDSALYLCASSLWTGGKSEQYFGPGTRLTVT.

The CDR3 protein is CASSEREETQYF. The DNA of the CDR3 is TGTGCCAGTAGTGAAAGAGAAGAGACCCAGTACTTC. The chain couples TRBV19 to TRBJ2-5; D ambiguous. CDR3 length equals 12 residues. Trimming removed 5 bases from V and 3 bases from J, with 7 bases in between. The V gene's germline CDR1 is LNHDA and CDR2 SQIVND (reference sequence).

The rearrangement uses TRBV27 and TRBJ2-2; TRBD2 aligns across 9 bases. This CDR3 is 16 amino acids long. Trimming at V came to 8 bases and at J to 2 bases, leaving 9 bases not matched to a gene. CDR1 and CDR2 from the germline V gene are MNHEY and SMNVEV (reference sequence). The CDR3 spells CASWRLAGRNTGELFF. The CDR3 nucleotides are TGTGCCAGCTGGAGGCTAGCGGGGAGAAACACCGGGGAGCTGTTTTTT.

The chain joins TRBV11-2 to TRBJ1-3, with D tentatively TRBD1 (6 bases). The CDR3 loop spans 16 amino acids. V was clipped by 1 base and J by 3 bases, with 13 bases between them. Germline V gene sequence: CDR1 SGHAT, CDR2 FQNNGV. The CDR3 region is CASSLAAGGRGNTIYF. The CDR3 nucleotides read TGTGCCAGCAGCTTAGCGGCGGGGGGCCGTGGAAACACCATATATTTT.

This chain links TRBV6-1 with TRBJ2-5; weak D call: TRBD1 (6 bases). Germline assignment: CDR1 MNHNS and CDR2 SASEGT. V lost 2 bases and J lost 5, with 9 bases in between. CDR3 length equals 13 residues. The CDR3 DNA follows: TGTGCCAGCAGTGAACAGAGGGGGGAGACCCAGTACTTC. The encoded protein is CASSEQRGETQYF.

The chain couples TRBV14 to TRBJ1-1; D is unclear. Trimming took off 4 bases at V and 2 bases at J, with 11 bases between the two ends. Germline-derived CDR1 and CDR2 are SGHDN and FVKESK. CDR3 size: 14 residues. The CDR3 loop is CASSREASNTEAFF. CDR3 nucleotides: TGTGCCAGCAGCCGAGAAGCCTCAAACACTGAAGCTTTCTTT.

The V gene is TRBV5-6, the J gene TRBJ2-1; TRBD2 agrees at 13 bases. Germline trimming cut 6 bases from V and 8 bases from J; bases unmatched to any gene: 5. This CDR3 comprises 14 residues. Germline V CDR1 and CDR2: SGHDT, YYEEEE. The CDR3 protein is CASITSGGADEQFF. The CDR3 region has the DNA TGTGCCAGCATTACTAGCGGGGGGGCCGATGAGCAGTTCTTC.

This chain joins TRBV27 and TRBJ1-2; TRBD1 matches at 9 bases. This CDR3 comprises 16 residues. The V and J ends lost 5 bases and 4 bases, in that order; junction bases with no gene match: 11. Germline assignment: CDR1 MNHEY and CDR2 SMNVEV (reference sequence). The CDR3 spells CASSRDRVSTGYGYTF. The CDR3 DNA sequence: TGTGCCAGCAGTCGGGACAGGGTATCAACGGGCTATGGCTACACCTTC.

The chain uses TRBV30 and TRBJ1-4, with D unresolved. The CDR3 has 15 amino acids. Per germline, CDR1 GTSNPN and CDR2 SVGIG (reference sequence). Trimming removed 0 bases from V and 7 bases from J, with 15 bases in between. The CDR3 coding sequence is TGTGCCTGGAGTGTAATCACAGTCGGTTTTGAAAAACTGTTTTTT. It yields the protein CAWSVITVGFEKLFF. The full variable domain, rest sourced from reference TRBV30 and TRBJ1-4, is SQTIHQWPATLVQPVGSPLSLECTVEGTSNPNLYWYRQAAGRGLQLLFYSVGIGQISSEVPQNLSASRPQDRQFILSSKKLLLSDSGFYLCAWSVITVGFEKLFFGSGTQLSVL.

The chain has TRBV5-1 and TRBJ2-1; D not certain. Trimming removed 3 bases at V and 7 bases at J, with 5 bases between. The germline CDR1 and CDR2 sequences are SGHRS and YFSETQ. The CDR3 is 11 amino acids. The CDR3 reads CASSSSNEQFF. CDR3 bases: TGCGCCAGCAGCTCATCAAATGAGCAGTTCTTC.

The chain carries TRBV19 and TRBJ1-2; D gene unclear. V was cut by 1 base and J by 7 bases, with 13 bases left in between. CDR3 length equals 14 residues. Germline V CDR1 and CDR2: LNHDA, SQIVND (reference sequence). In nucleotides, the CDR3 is TGTGCCAGTAGTATAGTTTCCGTAACGGGTGGCTACACCTTC. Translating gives CASSIVSVTGGYTF.

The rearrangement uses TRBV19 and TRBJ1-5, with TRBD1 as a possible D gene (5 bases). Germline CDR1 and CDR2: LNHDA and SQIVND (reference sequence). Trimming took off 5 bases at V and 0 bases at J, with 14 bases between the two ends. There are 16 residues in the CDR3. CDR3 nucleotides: TGTGCCAGTAGTCTGGGACCTAGCTATAGCAATCAGCCCCAGCATTTT. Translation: CASSLGPSYSNQPQHF.

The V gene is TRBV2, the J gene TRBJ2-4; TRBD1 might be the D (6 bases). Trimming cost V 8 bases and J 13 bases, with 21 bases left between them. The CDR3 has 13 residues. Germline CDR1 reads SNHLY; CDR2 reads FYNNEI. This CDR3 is CASSPTRTESQYF. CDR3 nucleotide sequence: TGTGCCAGCTCACCCACTAGGACAGAATCCCAGTACTTC.

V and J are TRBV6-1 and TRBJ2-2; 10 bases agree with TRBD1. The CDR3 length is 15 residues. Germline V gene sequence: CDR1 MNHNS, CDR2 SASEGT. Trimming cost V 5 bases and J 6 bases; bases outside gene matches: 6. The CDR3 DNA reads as TGTGCCAGCAGTCCCGGGACAGGGGCGGCCGGGGAGCTGTTTTTT. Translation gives CASSPGTGAAGELFF.

CDR3 loop: CASSLARASEQYF. Here the CDR3 DNA reads TGCGCCAGCAGCTTGGCCAGGGCCTCCGAGCAGTACTTC. The chain recombines TRBV5-1 with TRBJ2-7, with a tentative D call TRBD1 (5 bases). With 0 bases removed from V and 6 bases from J, the gap between germline ends came to 10 bases. CDR1 and CDR2 from the germline V gene are SGHRS and YFSETQ. The CDR3 totals 13 residues.

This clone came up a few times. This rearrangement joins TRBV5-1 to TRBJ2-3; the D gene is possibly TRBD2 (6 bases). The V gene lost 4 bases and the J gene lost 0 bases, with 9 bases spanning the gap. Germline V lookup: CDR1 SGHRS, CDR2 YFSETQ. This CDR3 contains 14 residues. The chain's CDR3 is CASSGGGSTDTQYF. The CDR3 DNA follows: TGCGCCAGCAGCGGGGGAGGCAGCACAGATACGCAGTATTTT.